The present entry profiles one T cell receptor (beta chain) with its context. Repertoires were generated with immunoSEQ multiplex PCR, while TCRdb's copy carries only in-frame clones and drops some. The sample holds tens of thousands of clones, approximately 94% seen once. These data originate in a study of cytomegalovirus exposure and HLA in healthy donors. Germline V gene sequence: CDR1 ENHRY, CDR2 SYGVKD. CDR3 length: 17 amino acids. Germline trimming cut 3 bases from V and 3 bases from J; bases unmatched to any gene: 12. This receptor was identified in a woman aged 18-30 years in good health and CMV-seropositive. The sequenced material came from PBMCs. The chain combines TRBV10-3 with TRBJ2-3; 7 nucleotides agree with TRBD2. The CDR3 spells CAISDILLADSTDTQYF. Written as DNA, the CDR3 is TGTGCCATCAGTGATATTCTGCTAGCGGATTCTACAGATACGCAGTATTTT.